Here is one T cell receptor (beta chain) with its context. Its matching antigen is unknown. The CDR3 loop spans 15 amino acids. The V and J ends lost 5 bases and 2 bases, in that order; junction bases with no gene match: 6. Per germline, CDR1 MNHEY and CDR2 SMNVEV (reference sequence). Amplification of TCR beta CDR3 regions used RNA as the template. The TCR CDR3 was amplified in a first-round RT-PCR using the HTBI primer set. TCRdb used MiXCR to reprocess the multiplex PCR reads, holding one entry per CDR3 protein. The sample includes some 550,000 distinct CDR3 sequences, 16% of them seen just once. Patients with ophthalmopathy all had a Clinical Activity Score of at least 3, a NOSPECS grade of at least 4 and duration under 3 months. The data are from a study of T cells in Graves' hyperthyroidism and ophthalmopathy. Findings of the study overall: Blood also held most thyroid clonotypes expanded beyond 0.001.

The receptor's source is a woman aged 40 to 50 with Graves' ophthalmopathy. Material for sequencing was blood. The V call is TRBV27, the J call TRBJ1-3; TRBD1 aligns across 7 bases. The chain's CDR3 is CASSPNTGAGNTIYF. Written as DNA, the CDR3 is TGTGCCAGCAGTCCAAATACAGGGGCTGGAAACACCATATATTTT.